These T cell receptor beta chains were read from a single sample in a study of OX40 agonist ivuxolimab in advanced cancers. TCRdb keeps only in-frame clones here, not all; method: immunoSEQ multiplex PCR. This sample yields approximately 56,000 clones, of which about 85% are seen a single time; roughly 13% belongs to the top ten. This specimen consisted of CD4+ or CD8+ T cells sorted from blood, obtained in a trial of the OX40 agonist ivuxolimab. Every receptor here comes from an adult with an advanced solid tumor such as melanoma, head and neck, liver or kidney cancer. Each CDR3 is given with its conserved first and last residue. A D gene is named only where the DNA matches it firmly.

TRBD1 | TRBJ2-5 | TRBV10-3 | CAISRTGRETQYF
- | TRBJ1-5 | TRBV4-1 | CASSQVPGTGQPQHF
TRBD1 | TRBJ2-7 | TRBV25-1 | CASIISRDRGVSYEQYF
- | TRBJ2-7 | TRBV30 | CAWSVGGAYEQYF
TRBD2 | - | TRBV7-8 | CASSLDPSGAYEQYF
- | TRBJ2-7 | TRBV27 | CASSFGGGYEQYF
- | TRBJ1-1 | TRBV18 | CASHEDLEAFF
TRBD1 | TRBJ2-2 | TRBV4-1 | CASSQEAQGAGELFF
- | TRBJ2-6 | TRBV6-1 | CASSERDSGANVLTF
TRBD1 | TRBJ2-1 | TRBV5-4 | CASSIPSTGSPYNEQFF